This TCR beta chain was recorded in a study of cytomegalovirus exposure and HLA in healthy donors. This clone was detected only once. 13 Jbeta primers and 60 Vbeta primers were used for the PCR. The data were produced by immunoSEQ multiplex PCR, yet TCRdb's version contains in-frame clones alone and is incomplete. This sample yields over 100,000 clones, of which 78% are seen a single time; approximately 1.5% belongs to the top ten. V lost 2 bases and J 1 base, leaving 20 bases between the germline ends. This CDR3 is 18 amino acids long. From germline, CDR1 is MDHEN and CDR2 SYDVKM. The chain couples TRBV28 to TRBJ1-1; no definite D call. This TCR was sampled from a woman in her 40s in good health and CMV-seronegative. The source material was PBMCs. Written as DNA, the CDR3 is TGTGCCAGCAGTTTACAGGTTCTCCGGTCAAGACCGAACACTGAAGCTTTCTTT. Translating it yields CASSLQVLRSRPNTEAFF.